This T cell receptor (beta chain) was sequenced for a study of T cell responses to AZD1222 COVID-19 vaccine. Study-level results: Donors in the cohort were predominantly white British and more often female, and clonal diversity was possibly underestimated.

This CDR3 is built from 14 residues. Germline assignment: CDR1 MNHNS and CDR2 SASEGT. V was cut by 5 bases and J by 1 base, with 11 bases left in between. Note on this clone: Its antigen is currently unknown.

Here immunoSEQ multiplex PCR was the method, and the copy in TCRdb shows in-frame clones only, minus some. The sample holds 150,000 to 200,000 clones, roughly 92% seen once. The sequence derives from an adult who received the AZD1222 COVID-19 vaccine. Sequenced here: peripheral blood, sampled 28 days after the second AZD1222 dose. This chain connects TRBV6-1 to TRBJ1-2; D is unresolved. The CDR3 sequence is CASSHRGNNYGYTF. In DNA, the CDR3 is TGTGCCAGCAGTCACCGCGGCAATAACTATGGCTACACCTTC.